One and the same sample provided the 25 T cell receptor beta chains below, sequenced in a study of blood T cell repertoires in COVID-19. Generated by immunoSEQ multiplex PCR, the TCRdb table keeps only in-frame clones and is missing some. The table has under 400,000 clones, roughly 90% seen once. What was sequenced was peripheral blood. These receptors all come from a woman aged 25 to 39 with COVID-19, enrolled during active disease.

The table lists this clone with a count of one. This CDR3 reads CATSGLPGTGTEAFF. In DNA form, the CDR3 reads TGTGCCACCAGCGGGCTACCCGGGACAGGGACTGAAGCTTTCTTT. The chain links TRBV15 to TRBJ1-1, with 9 positions matching TRBD1. J lost 5 bases, V lost 5 bases, and 9 bases had no gene match. The CDR3 has 15 amino acids. Germline V gene data show CDR1 as LNHNV and CDR2 as YYDKDF (reference sequence).

V gene TRBV5-1 combines with J gene TRBJ2-2, with a weak D call TRBD1 (5 bases). V was shortened by 4 bases and J by 4 bases, with 17 bases between the two germline ends. The germline CDR1 and CDR2 sequences are SGHRS and YFSETQ. The length of the CDR3 is 16 residues. The CDR3 nucleotides are TGCGCCAGCAGCCCCACACTCAATAGGGGCACCGGGGAGCTGTTTTTT. Translated: CASSPTLNRGTGELFF.

The chain uses TRBV5-6 and TRBJ2-7; 10 bases are shared with TRBD1. V shed 4 bases and J 2 bases; nucleotides not matched to a gene: 9. Germline V gene data show CDR1 as SGHDT and CDR2 as YYEEEE. The CDR3 is made up of 16 amino acids. The CDR3 coding sequence is TGTGCCAGCAGCGTGGGGACAGGGGCATTAGCCTACGAGCAGTACTTC. Its protein product is CASSVGTGALAYEQYF.

This sequence joins TRBV7-2 and TRBJ2-7, with D maybe TRBD2 (6 bases). The CDR3 consists of 19 residues. The V gene's germline CDR1 is SGHTA and CDR2 FQGNSA. The V end was cut by 5 bases, the J end by 3 bases, with 29 bases between. This CDR3 reads CASSQLRSGGRTIIYEQYF. The CDR3 bases are TGTGCCAGCAGCCAATTAAGGAGTGGGGGTAGGACTATCATCTACGAGCAGTACTTC.

The V call is TRBV9, the J call TRBJ2-5; D gene uncertain. The V end was cut by 3 bases, the J end by 0 bases, with 9 bases between. The CDR3 sequence is 14 residues long. From germline, CDR1 is SGDLS and CDR2 YYNGEE. CDR3 sequence reads: CASSASTYQETQYF. As DNA, the CDR3 is TGTGCCAGCAGCGCCAGTACGTACCAAGAGACCCAGTACTTC.

This clone was observed a handful of times. The V and J genes are TRBV5-1 and TRBJ2-7, with 8 bases lining up with TRBD2. CDR3 length: 15 amino acids. The junction had 6 bases not matched to a gene; V was cut back by 1 base and J by 3 bases. CDR1 and CDR2 from the germline V gene are SGHRS and YFSETQ. The CDR3 region is CASSLMAGGSYEQYF. CDR3 bases: TGCGCCAGCAGCTTGATGGCGGGAGGAAGCTACGAGCAGTACTTC.

The chain couples TRBV5-1 to TRBJ2-1, with TRBD2 matching over 10 bases. V lost 1 base and J lost 8; bases outside the gene matches: 6. Germline values: CDR1 SGHRS, CDR2 YFSETQ. The CDR3 loop spans 15 amino acids. The CDR3 sequence: CASSLPSGSLHEQFF. As DNA, the CDR3 is TGCGCCAGCAGCTTGCCTAGCGGGAGTCTCCATGAGCAGTTCTTC.

V is TRBV14 and J is TRBJ2-3; D is undetermined. The CDR3 totals 13 residues. From germline, CDR1 is SGHDN and CDR2 FVKESK. Trimming took 0 bases from V and 7 from J, leaving 8 bases between them. CDR3 in DNA: TGTGCCAGCAGCCAAGAAATTCTATATACGCAGTATTTT. Translating it yields CASSQEILYTQYF.

V is TRBV19 and J is TRBJ2-5; 11 bases match TRBD2. Germline V CDR1 and CDR2: LNHDA, SQIVND (reference sequence). Trimming at V came to 3 bases and at J to 2 bases, leaving 5 bases not matched to a gene. The CDR3 contains 16 residues. For the CDR3, the DNA is TGTGCCAGTAGTATTGGACTAGCGGGCGTTCAAGAGACCCAGTACTTC. Translation: CASSIGLAGVQETQYF.

This clone is a singleton in its sample. CDR3 in DNA: TGTGCCAGCAGCCCCGGAGGACAGACGGTCCAGCCCCAGCATTTT. Translated, it gives CASSPGGQTVQPQHF. The rearrangement joins TRBV6-5 to TRBJ1-5, with D possibly matching TRBD1 (6 bases). V lost 6 bases to trimming and J lost 7 bases, with 19 bases between them. Germline CDR1 is MNHEY and CDR2 is SVGAGI. The CDR3 covers 15 residues.

The V and J genes are TRBV2 and TRBJ1-4, with D possibly matching TRBD1 (5 bases). V gave up 9 bases and J gave up 8 bases, with 13 bases separating them. Germline CDR1 reads SNHLY; CDR2 reads FYNNEI. This CDR3 is built from 12 residues. For the CDR3, the DNA is TGTGCCAGTAGGGGTATTGAGGAAAAACTGTTTTTT. This gives the protein CASRGIEEKLFF.

The chain employs TRBV5-1 and TRBJ2-3, with 9 bases lining up with TRBD2. V dropped 1 base and J dropped 5; count of bases not matched to a gene: 5. Germline V gene data show CDR1 as SGHRS and CDR2 as YFSETQ. This CDR3 has 15 residues. The CDR3 spells CASSLLGLAVDTQYF. The CDR3 DNA is TGCGCCAGCAGCTTGTTGGGACTAGCAGTAGATACGCAGTATTTT.

The chain employs TRBV11-2 and TRBJ2-7; possibly TRBD2 for D (5 bases). V lost 2 bases, J lost 0 bases, and 8 bases lay in between. The CDR3 is made up of 14 amino acids. The germline V gene has CDR1 SGHAT and CDR2 FQNNGV. The CDR3 region is CASSLSEGSYEQYF. The DNA of the CDR3 is TGTGCCAGCAGCTTATCCGAGGGCTCCTACGAGCAGTACTTC. Based on the CDR3 plus reference TRBV11-2 and TRBJ2-7, the full variable domain is EAGVAQSPRYKIIEKRQSVAFWCNPISGHATLYWYQQILGQGPKLLIQFQNNGVVDDSQLPKDRFSAERLKGVDSTLKIQPAKLEDSAVYLCASSLSEGSYEQYFGPGTRLTVT.

The genes are TRBV6-5 and TRBJ2-1; the D gene is possibly TRBD1 (5 bases). Trimming removed 2 bases at V and 7 bases at J, with 9 bases between. CDR3 length equals 13 residues. CDR1 is MNHEY and CDR2 is SVGAGI in the germline V gene. CDR3 sequence reads: CASSYPDRNEQFF. The CDR3 region has the DNA TGTGCCAGCAGTTACCCTGACAGAAATGAGCAGTTCTTC.

This clone was recorded once. This chain uses TRBV10-3 with TRBJ1-3; TRBD1 matches at 11 bases. Germline V gene lookup returns CDR1 ENHRY and CDR2 SYGVKD. The CDR3 extends over 16 amino acids. The ends lost 4 bases at V and 2 bases at J; junction bases unmatched: 4. CDR3 amino acids: CAISGRGQGAGNTIYF. The CDR3 DNA follows: TGTGCCATCAGTGGAAGGGGACAGGGGGCTGGAAACACCATATATTTT.

The chain uses TRBV7-2 and TRBJ2-1; 7 bases line up with TRBD1. Germline V CDR1 and CDR2: SGHTA, FQGNSA. The length of the CDR3 is 15 residues. V was clipped by 5 bases and J by 8 bases; unmatched bases: 12. CDR3 bases: TGTGCCAGCAGCCTTCAGGGGGTGTTTGACTATGAGCAGTTCTTC. Its translation: CASSLQGVFDYEQFF.

V gene TRBV11-2 combines with J gene TRBJ2-5; TRBD1 might be the D (6 bases). The CDR3 runs 16 residues. V dropped 4 bases and J dropped 1 base, with 16 bases sitting between them. Germline CDR1 SGHAT, CDR2 FQNNGV. The CDR3 DNA reads as TGTGCCAGCAGCTCCTACCCCGGGACAACCCAAGAGACCCAGTACTTC. Its protein product is CASSSYPGTTQETQYF.

The chain combines TRBV9 with TRBJ2-5; 14 nucleotides agree with TRBD2. The germline gives CDR1 SGDLS, CDR2 YYNGEE. The CDR3 is 22 residues long. V shed 3 bases, J shed 1 base, and the junction held 20 bases outside the gene matches. This chain's CDR3 is CASSGFRTGLAGALGRQETQYF. In DNA, the CDR3 is TGTGCCAGCAGCGGCTTTAGGACGGGACTAGCGGGAGCCCTGGGGCGCCAAGAGACCCAGTACTTC.

The chain carries TRBV30 and TRBJ1-6; D gene unclear. The germline V gene has CDR1 GTSNPN and CDR2 SVGIG (reference sequence). V gave up 3 bases and J gave up 8 bases, with 11 bases separating them. CDR3 length: 13 amino acids. This CDR3 is CAWRNELYSPLHF. The DNA for the CDR3 is TGTGCCTGGAGAAATGAGCTTTATTCACCCCTCCACTTT.

The chain recombines TRBV19 with TRBJ1-1, with D tentatively TRBD1 (5 bases). This CDR3 contains 13 residues. In germline, CDR1 is LNHDA, CDR2 SQIVND (reference sequence). Between the trimmed V and J ends, which lost 5 bases and 3 bases, there was a span of 10 bases. The CDR3 DNA reads TGTGCCAGTAGTTCGACAGAAGACACTGAAGCTTTCTTT. It codes for CASSSTEDTEAFF.

CDR3 in amino acids: CASSFAGTAPYEQYF. The CDR3 DNA reads TGCGCCAGCAGCTTCGCCGGGACAGCACCCTACGAGCAGTACTTC. This rearrangement joins TRBV5-1 to TRBJ2-7; 7 bases are a match to TRBD1. Trimming at V came to 2 bases and at J to 2 bases, leaving 7 bases not matched to a gene. There are 15 residues in the CDR3. Germline V gives CDR1 SGHRS, CDR2 YFSETQ.

The chain combines TRBV5-6 with TRBJ2-1, with TRBD2 matching 7 bases. The CDR3 is made up of 17 amino acids. Germline V CDR1 and CDR2: SGHDT, YYEEEE. V was pared by 4 bases and J by 2 bases, with 12 bases of the junction left unmatched. The DNA for the CDR3 is TGTGCCAGCAGCCCCGTGGCCTCGGGACTACCCTACAATGAGCAGTTCTTC. Translation: CASSPVASGLPYNEQFF.

The gene calls are TRBV30 and TRBJ1-2; D unclear. V was pared by 1 base and J by 5 bases, with 8 bases between. This CDR3 is built from 12 residues. Germline lookup yields CDR1 GTSNPN and CDR2 SVGIG (reference sequence). The DNA of the CDR3 is TGTGCCTGGAGTGGCAATACTTATGGCTACACCTTC. It codes for CAWSGNTYGYTF.

The genes are TRBV7-9 and TRBJ2-7, with 8 bases matching TRBD1. The junction had 15 bases not matched to a gene; V was cut back by 6 bases and J by 2 bases. This CDR3 region has 17 residues. The germline CDR1 and CDR2 sequences are SEHNR and FQNEAQ (reference sequence). The CDR3 nucleotides read TGTGCCAGCAGGCCCGGTCCCGGGACAGGAGATGCCTACGAGCAGTACTTC. Protein: CASRPGPGTGDAYEQYF.

This chain joins TRBV7-9 and TRBJ1-1; D gene unclear. Trimming took off 5 bases at V and 9 bases at J, with 10 bases between the two ends. The CDR3 spans 11 residues. Germline CDR1 reads SEHNR; CDR2 reads FQNEAQ (reference sequence). CDR3 residues: CASSVQVQAFF. The CDR3 DNA is TGTGCCAGCAGCGTTCAGGTTCAAGCTTTCTTT.